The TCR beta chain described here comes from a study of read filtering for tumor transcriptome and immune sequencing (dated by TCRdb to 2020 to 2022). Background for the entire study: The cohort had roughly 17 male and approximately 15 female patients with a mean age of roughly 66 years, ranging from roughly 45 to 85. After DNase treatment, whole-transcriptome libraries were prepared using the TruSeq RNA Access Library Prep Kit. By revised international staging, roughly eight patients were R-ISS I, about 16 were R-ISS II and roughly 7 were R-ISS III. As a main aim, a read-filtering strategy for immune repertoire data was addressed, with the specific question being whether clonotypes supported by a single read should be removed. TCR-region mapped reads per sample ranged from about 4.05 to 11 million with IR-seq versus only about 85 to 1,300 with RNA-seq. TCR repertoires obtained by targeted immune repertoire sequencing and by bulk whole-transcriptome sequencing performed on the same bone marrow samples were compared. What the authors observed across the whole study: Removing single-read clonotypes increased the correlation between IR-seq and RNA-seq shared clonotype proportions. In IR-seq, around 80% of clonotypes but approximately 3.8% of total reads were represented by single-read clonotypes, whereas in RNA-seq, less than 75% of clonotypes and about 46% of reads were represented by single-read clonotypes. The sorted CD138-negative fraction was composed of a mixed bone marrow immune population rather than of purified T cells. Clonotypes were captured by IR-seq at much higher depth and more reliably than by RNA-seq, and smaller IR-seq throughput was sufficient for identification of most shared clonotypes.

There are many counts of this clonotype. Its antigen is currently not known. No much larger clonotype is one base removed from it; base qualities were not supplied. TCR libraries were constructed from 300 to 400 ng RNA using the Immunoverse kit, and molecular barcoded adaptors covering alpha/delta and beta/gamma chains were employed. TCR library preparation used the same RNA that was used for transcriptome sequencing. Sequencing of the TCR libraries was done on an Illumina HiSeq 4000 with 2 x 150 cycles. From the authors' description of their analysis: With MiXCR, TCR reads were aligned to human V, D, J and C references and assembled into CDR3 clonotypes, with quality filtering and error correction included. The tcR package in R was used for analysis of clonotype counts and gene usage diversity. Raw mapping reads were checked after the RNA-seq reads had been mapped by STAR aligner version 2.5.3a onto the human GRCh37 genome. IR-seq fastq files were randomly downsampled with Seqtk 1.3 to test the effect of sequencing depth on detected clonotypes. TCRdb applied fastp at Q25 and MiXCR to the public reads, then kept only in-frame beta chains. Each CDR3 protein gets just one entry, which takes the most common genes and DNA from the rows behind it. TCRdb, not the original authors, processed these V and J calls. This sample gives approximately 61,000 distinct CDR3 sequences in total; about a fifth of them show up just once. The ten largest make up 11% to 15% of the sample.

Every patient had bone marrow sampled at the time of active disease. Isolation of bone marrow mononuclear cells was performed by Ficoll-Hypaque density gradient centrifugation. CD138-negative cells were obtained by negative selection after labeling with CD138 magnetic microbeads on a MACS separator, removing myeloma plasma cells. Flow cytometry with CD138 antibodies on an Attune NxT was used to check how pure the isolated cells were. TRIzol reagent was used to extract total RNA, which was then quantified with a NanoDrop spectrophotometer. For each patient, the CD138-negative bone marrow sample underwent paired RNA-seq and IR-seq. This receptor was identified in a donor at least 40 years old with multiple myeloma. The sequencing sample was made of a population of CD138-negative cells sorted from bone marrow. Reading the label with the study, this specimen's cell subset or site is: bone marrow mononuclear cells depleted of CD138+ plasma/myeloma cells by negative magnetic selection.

The DNA sequence reads TGTGCCAGCACCCGGGGTTCTGCAGGCGGCTACACCTTC. Its protein product is CASTRGSAGGYTF. The receptor chain draws on TRBV12-3 or TRBV12-4 and TRBJ1-2, with the identity of the D gene unclear. There are 13 amino acids in the CDR3, from cysteine to phenylalanine inclusive. The DNA shown is the 39-base CDR3, in frame from base 1. V and J lose 7 bases and 8 bases, and a span of 17 bases separates them.